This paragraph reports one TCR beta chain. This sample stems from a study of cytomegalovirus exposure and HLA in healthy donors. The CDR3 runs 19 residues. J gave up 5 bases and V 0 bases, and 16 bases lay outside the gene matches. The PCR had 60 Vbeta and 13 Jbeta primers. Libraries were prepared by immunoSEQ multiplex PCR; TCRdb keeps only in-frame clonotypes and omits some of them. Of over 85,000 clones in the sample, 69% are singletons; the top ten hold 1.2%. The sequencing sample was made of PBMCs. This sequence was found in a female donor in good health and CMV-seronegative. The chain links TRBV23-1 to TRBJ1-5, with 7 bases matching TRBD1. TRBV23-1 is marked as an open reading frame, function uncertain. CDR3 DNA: TGCGCCAGCAGTCAATCGGGTGGGCAGGACAGGAGTAGTTATCAGCCCCAGCATTTT. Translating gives CASSQSGGQDRSSYQPQHF.